The clone carrying this TCR beta chain has just a few counts. Its antigen is undetermined. Treatment specified: oral pan-JAK inhibitor, 5-10 mg twice daily. Reverse transcribed after extraction, RNA yielded cDNA as the sequencing template. Generated by immunoSEQ multiplex PCR, the TCRdb table keeps only in-frame clones and is missing some. Among a few hundred thousand clones listed, approximately 45% were seen once. The data belong to a study of CD8+ T cells in alopecia areata. Trimming left V 0 bases short and J 8 bases short, with 11 bases between. Germline V lookup: CDR1 SGHAT, CDR2 FQNNGV. This CDR3 comprises 14 residues. Study results and caveats: Higher clonality and more expanded CD8+ clones appeared in lesional than normal scalp. Between patients, shared TCR sequences were less clear than in mice. This was possibly due in part to HLA diversity in the patient population.

This chain connects TRBV11-2 to TRBJ2-1; no reliable D call. The sequences come from CD4+ T cells sorted from blood, collected around week 36, from a patient treated with tofacitinib. This receptor was obtained from a human donor with alopecia areata. CDR3 sequence: CASSLDQTVDEQFF. The CDR3 nucleotides are TGTGCCAGCAGCTTAGATCAGACCGTGGATGAGCAGTTCTTC.